The 24 T cell receptor beta chains below all came from one sample that was sequenced in a study of identical twins. One entry per CDR3 protein results from TCRdb running MiXCR on the 5' RACE reads. The table records around 680,000 distinct CDR3 sequences, around 8.3% of them present only once. These data were likewise used in another study, on yellow fever vaccine responses in identical twins.

The specimen sequenced was PBMCs. The source is a woman between 18 and 29 years old in good health.

This rearrangement joins TRBV12-3 or TRBV12-4 to TRBJ2-1; either TRBD1 or TRBD2 may fit D (5 bases each). V lost 3 bases and J lost 3, with 12 bases in between. The CDR3 contains 15 residues. CDR3 DNA: TGTGCCAGCAGTTTTGCCGGGGACGTCTACAATGAGCAGTTCTTC. Translation: CASSFAGDVYNEQFF.

This clonotype was found many times. This chain connects TRBV5-6 to TRBJ2-5, with 12 positions matching TRBD2. Germline V gene lookup returns CDR1 SGHDT and CDR2 YYEEEE. Trimming removed 5 bases from V and 4 bases from J; junction bases left unmatched: 6. The length of the CDR3 is 15 residues. For the CDR3, the DNA is TGTGCCAGCAGTCGACTAGCGGGAGAAGTAGAGACCCAGTACTTC. Protein product: CASSRLAGEVETQYF.

This clonotype was counted many times. The gene calls are TRBV11-2 and TRBJ1-5, with 9 bases identical to TRBD1. The V and J ends lost 5 bases and 5 bases, in that order; junction bases with no gene match: 10. This CDR3 region has 16 residues. Per germline, CDR1 SGHAT and CDR2 FQNNGV. The CDR3 DNA reads TGTGCCAGCAGCCCTCCGACAGGGGGACGGGATCAGCCCCAGCATTTT. It yields the protein CASSPPTGGRDQPQHF.

This clonotype has more than one count but fewer than ten. The chain combines TRBV7-2 with TRBJ2-1; TRBD1 matches 8 bases. Germline V CDR1 and CDR2: SGHTA, FQGNSA. The CDR3 covers 17 residues. V dropped 4 bases and J dropped 5; count of bases not matched to a gene: 13. The CDR3 nucleotides read TGTGCCAGCAGCTCCCGGACAGGGTTAGTTTCCAACAATGAGCAGTTCTTC. It encodes CASSSRTGLVSNNEQFF.

The chain's CDR3 is CASSYSKVARGYTF. CDR3 coding DNA: TGTGCCAGCAGTTACTCGAAGGTGGCTCGTGGCTACACCTTC. The J gene is TRBJ1-2, the V gene TRBV6-5; D uncertain. Trimming stripped 0 bases from V and 7 bases from J, with 12 bases between. Germline loops: CDR1 MNHEY, CDR2 SVGAGI. The CDR3 spans 14 residues.

The table lists this clonotype with a few counts. The J gene is TRBJ2-1, the V gene TRBV29-1; 10 bases agree with TRBD1. Trimming removed 6 bases from V and 0 bases from J; junction bases left unmatched: 5. There are 15 residues in the CDR3. Germline V gene lookup returns CDR1 SQVTM and CDR2 ANQGSEA. For the CDR3, the DNA is TGCAGCGTGACAGGGGGCACCGACTCCTACAATGAGCAGTTCTTC. It translates to CSVTGGTDSYNEQFF.

This chain links TRBV4-3 with TRBJ2-2; a weak D match, TRBD1 (5 bases). The CDR3 consists of 14 residues. From germline, CDR1 is LGHNA and CDR2 YSLEER. Trimming removed 2 bases from V and 4 bases from J, with 8 bases in between. The CDR3 nucleotides are TGCGCCAGCAGCCAAAGACAGTTCACCGGGGAGCTGTTTTTT. Translated: CASSQRQFTGELFF.

This clonotype was seen a handful of times. The V call is TRBV7-9, the J call TRBJ1-4, with 7 bases matching TRBD1. The length of the CDR3 is 14 residues. The J segment lost 8 bases and the V segment lost 2 bases, leaving 5 bases of the junction unmatched. Germline assignment: CDR1 SEHNR and CDR2 FQNEAQ (reference sequence). The CDR3: CASSLSRGQEKLFF. The CDR3 DNA sequence: TGTGCCAGCAGCTTATCAAGGGGGCAGGAAAAACTGTTTTTT.

This clonotype was seen a few times. V gene TRBV19 combines with J gene TRBJ2-3; 9 bases align to TRBD2. With 5 bases clipped from V and 1 base from J, the junction kept 7 bases outside the gene matches. The CDR3 covers 16 residues. Germline CDR1 and CDR2: LNHDA and SQIVND (reference sequence). The CDR3 DNA reads as TGTGCCAGTAGTTTTACGACTAGCGGACGCACAGATACGCAGTATTTT. This translates into CASSFTTSGRTDTQYF.

The chain links TRBV9 to TRBJ1-3, with D unresolved. Germline lookup yields CDR1 SGDLS and CDR2 YYNGEE. CDR3 length: 17 residues. With 0 bases removed from V and 0 bases from J, the gap between germline ends came to 13 bases. CDR3 in amino acids: CASSVEIRENSGNTIYF. CDR3 DNA: TGTGCCAGCAGCGTAGAAATACGGGAAAACTCTGGAAACACCATATATTTT. Looking up the rest from reference TRBV9 and TRBJ1-3 gives the full variable domain: DSGVTQTPKHLITATGQRVTLRCSPRSGDLSVYWYQQSLDQGLQFLIQYYNGEERAKGNILERFSAQQFPDLHSELNLSSLELGDSALYFCASSVEIRENSGNTIYFGEGSWLTVV.

CDR3 loop: CASSPWNSGNTIYF. The CDR3 nucleotides read TGTGCCAGCAGCCCTTGGAACTCTGGAAACACCATATATTTT. The chain is built from TRBV11-2 and TRBJ1-3; D is unresolved. The germline V gene encodes CDR1 SGHAT and CDR2 FQNNGV. The CDR3 has 14 amino acids. Deletions cut 5 bases from V and 0 bases from J, with 8 bases between.

This clonotype has a count of ten or more. J is TRBJ2-3 and V is TRBV6-2 or TRBV6-3; D is ambiguous. CDR1 is MNHEY, CDR2 SVGEGT, per germline. The length of the CDR3 is 12 residues. With 3 bases removed from V and 6 bases from J, the gap between germline ends came to 7 bases. CDR3 nucleotide sequence: TGTGCCAGCAGTTATAACGTGGATACGCAGTATTTT. Translation: CASSYNVDTQYF.

This clonotype has ten or more counts. This chain links TRBV12-3 or TRBV12-4 with TRBJ2-3; TRBD1 is a possible D gene (6 bases). Trimming cost V 5 bases and J 4 bases, with 16 bases left between them. This CDR3 region has 15 residues. DNA for the CDR3: TGTGCCAGCAGTACTCCTGCACAGGGTCCAGATACGCAGTATTTT. Translating it yields CASSTPAQGPDTQYF.

This clonotype was counted between two and nine times. This rearrangement joins TRBV29-1 to TRBJ2-1, with D perhaps matching TRBD2 (5 bases). Looked up from germline, CDR1 is SQVTM and CDR2 is ANQGSEA. This CDR3 comprises 12 residues. Trimming took 6 bases from V and 5 from J, leaving 11 bases between them. CDR3 sequence: CSVETTNNEQFF. CDR3 nucleotides: TGCAGCGTCGAGACGACTAACAATGAGCAGTTCTTC.

This clonotype was found many times. The J gene is TRBJ2-7, the V gene TRBV27; 7 bases match TRBD1. The V gene end was trimmed by 1 base and the J gene end by 2 bases; junction bases not matched to a gene: 8. The length of the CDR3 is 16 residues. Germline V gene data show CDR1 as MNHEY and CDR2 as SMNVEV (reference sequence). The CDR3 sequence is CASSLYRGPRAYEQYF. The CDR3 region has the DNA TGTGCCAGCAGTTTATACAGGGGACCGAGGGCCTACGAGCAGTACTTC.

The chain is built from TRBV20-1 and TRBJ2-5; D unclear. Trimming pared 4 bases from V and 0 bases from J, leaving 9 bases between. From germline, CDR1 is DFQATT and CDR2 SNEGSKA (reference sequence). The CDR3 totals 13 residues. CDR3 DNA sequence: TGCAGTGCTACGGCCGTTAACCAAGAGACCCAGTACTTC. The encoded protein is CSATAVNQETQYF.

This clonotype was counted a few times. This rearrangement joins TRBV23-1 to TRBJ2-1; 10 bases are a match to TRBD2. TRBV23-1 is an ORF, and what it does is uncertain. The CDR3 is made up of 16 amino acids. The V segment lost 3 bases and the J segment 2 bases; nucleotides outside the gene matches: 4. For the CDR3, the DNA is TGCGCCAGCAGTCATTCGGGACTAGCGACCTACAATGAGCAGTTCTTC. Protein product: CASSHSGLATYNEQFF.

This clonotype turned up a few times. Here the CDR3 reads CSLPLRFF. CDR3 sequence (DNA): TGCAGCCTTCCCTTGCGGTTCTTC. The chain couples TRBV29-1 to TRBJ2-1; D gene ambiguous. The CDR3 runs 8 residues. Trimming took off 8 bases at V and 15 bases at J, with 11 bases between the two ends. CDR1 and CDR2 from the germline V gene are SQVTM and ANQGSEA.

The chain employs TRBV6-1 and TRBJ2-7; 9 nucleotides align to TRBD1. The CDR3 runs 14 residues. Germline V gene data show CDR1 as MNHNS and CDR2 as SASEGT. The V segment lost 5 bases and the J segment 5 bases; nucleotides outside the gene matches: 7. CDR3 coding DNA: TGTGCCAGCAGTAAAAGGGGACAGGGAGACGAGCAGTACTTC. Translating it yields CASSKRGQGDEQYF.

This clonotype occurred a few times. J is TRBJ2-5 and V is TRBV10-2; 8 positions agree with TRBD2. The germline V gene encodes CDR1 WSHSY and CDR2 SAAADI. Losses at the gene ends were 7 bases for V and 4 bases for J; bases not matched to a gene: 11. The length of the CDR3 is 15 residues. The CDR3 sequence: CASKNSPGGLETQYF. CDR3 DNA sequence: TGCGCCAGCAAGAACTCCCCGGGAGGGCTAGAGACCCAGTACTTC.

CDR3 amino acids: CASRSGGTGFTVSYNEQFF. DNA of the CDR3: TGTGCCAGCAGGTCCGGGGGGACAGGGTTTACCGTGTCCTACAATGAGCAGTTCTTC. The rearrangement uses TRBV12-3 or TRBV12-4 and TRBJ2-1; 9 bases match TRBD1. Trimming took 6 bases from V and 1 from J; bases not matched to a gene: 16. The CDR3 covers 19 residues.

The chain joins TRBV9 to TRBJ2-2; tentatively, D is TRBD2 (6 bases). Germline V lookup: CDR1 SGDLS, CDR2 YYNGEE. CDR3 length: 14 amino acids. Trimming shortened V by 3 bases and J by 5 bases, and 11 bases separated the two germline ends. CDR3 coding DNA: TGTGCCAGCAGCGGGGGACTGCGGACCGGGGAGCTGTTTTTT. Its translation: CASSGGLRTGELFF.

This clonotype was seen a few times. This chain uses TRBV21-1 with TRBJ2-1; the tabulated D call, TRBD1, remains unverified against the DNA. TRBV21-1 is a recognized pseudogene. CDR3 length: 12 residues. The CDR3 coding sequence is TGTGCCAGCAGCACGACAGCGAATGAGCAGTTCTTC. This translates into CASSTTANEQFF.

The table lists this clonotype with a few counts. V gene TRBV14 combines with J gene TRBJ2-2, with 7 bases fitting TRBD1. CDR1 and CDR2 (germline): SGHDN, FVKESK. The CDR3 consists of 16 residues. V was clipped by 2 bases and J by 7 bases; unmatched bases: 10. The CDR3 DNA sequence: TGTGCCAGCAGCCAATATGGGACAGATGGTATCGGGGAGCTGTTTTTT. This translates into CASSQYGTDGIGELFF.